Listed below are T cell receptor beta chains from one sample, sequenced in a study of immune cell composition in non-small cell lung cancer. TCRdb's copy holds only in-frame clones and misses some; the assay was immunoSEQ multiplex PCR. The sample includes under 2,000 clones, around four fifths of them seen just once. The sequenced material came from non-adjacent lung tissue. The receptors originated from a human donor with non-small cell lung cancer. CDR3s include the opening cysteine and the closing phenylalanine or tryptophan. The size of a clone is reported for some rows only, either as once, few or many, or as a class for expanded clones.

size	J	V	CDR3
.	TRBJ2-1	TRBV27	CASSPHGGAGALQFF
few	TRBJ1-2	TRBV15	CATSREAGFDGYTF
.	TRBJ1-4	TRBV6-5	CASRLDRGNEKLFF
few	TRBJ1-2	TRBV5-6	CASGSGISGYTF
.	TRBJ2-7	TRBV5-1	CASSLDRRGYEQYF
.	TRBJ1-1	TRBV7-7	CASSSRGVKSNTEAFF
few	TRBJ2-1	TRBV7-8	CASSLRLASNEQFF
.	TRBJ2-1	TRBV10-3	CAIGKAGTSGTYNEQFF
once	TRBJ2-7	TRBV7-8	CASSPPSDEQYF
once	TRBJ1-1	TRBV27	CASRTPRGRDTEAFF
.	TRBJ2-2	TRBV5-1	CASSLGLAGSGGELFF
.	TRBJ1-3	TRBV11-2	CASSSRDPLSGNTIYF
.	TRBJ2-7	TRBV2	CASREGLGAYEQYF
.	TRBJ1-5	TRBV5-6	CASSHRREGYQLQHF
.	TRBJ2-3	TRBV14	CASSQGLAGVGTDTQYF
.	TRBJ2-4	TRBV5-8	CASSPGTSGNGKNIQYF
.	TRBJ2-3	TRBV29-1	CSVEEWSGSALREPDTQYF